This T cell receptor beta chain is drawn from a study of cytomegalovirus exposure and HLA in healthy donors. TCRdb's table, derived via immunoSEQ multiplex PCR, lists solely in-frame clones and lacks some. The sample has about 190,000 clones, 84% seen once. This CDR3 has 14 amino acids. Germline assignment: CDR1 MNHEY and CDR2 SMNVEV (reference sequence). Deletions cut 3 bases from V and 2 bases from J, with 11 bases between. The sequence derives from a woman aged 18-29 years in good health and CMV-seropositive. This chain joins TRBV27 and TRBJ2-7; D is perhaps TRBD1 (6 bases). Sample: PBMCs. In DNA, the CDR3 is TGTGCCAGCAGTTTTCAGGGGCGAGCCTACGAGCAGTACTTC. Translated, it gives CASSFQGRAYEQYF.